A single sample is the source of the 18 T cell receptor beta chains below, sequenced in a study of radiotherapy plus CTLA-4 blockade in lung cancer. Measured with immunoSEQ multiplex PCR; TCRdb has only the in-frame clones, and not every one. The sample carries 80,000 to 95,000 clones, roughly four fifths recorded once. The sample consisted of peripheral blood, taken from a patient treated with radiotherapy plus ipilimumab. Receptors were obtained from a human donor with non-small cell lung cancer who had stable disease on radiotherapy plus ipilimumab.

This clone has just a few counts. The chain joins TRBV19 to TRBJ2-3; 10 positions agree with TRBD2. Germline loops: CDR1 LNHDA, CDR2 SQIVND (reference sequence). The V and J ends lost 5 bases and 6 bases, in that order; junction bases with no gene match: 14. The CDR3 runs 17 residues. The CDR3 here is CASSLLAGGLGVDTQYF. CDR3 DNA sequence: TGTGCCAGTAGTTTGTTAGCGGGGGGCCTCGGGGTGGATACGCAGTATTTT.

The chain uses TRBV5-4 and TRBJ2-7; the match to TRBD2 covers 16 bases. Per the germline V gene, CDR1 is SGHNT and CDR2 is YYREEE (reference sequence). J gave up 6 bases and V 3 bases, and 9 bases lay outside the gene matches. CDR3 length: 17 residues. CDR3 sequence (DNA): TGTGCCAGCAGCTCGTCCGGGACTAGCGGGGGGGCCGCCGAGCAGTACTTC. The encoded protein is CASSSSGTSGGAAEQYF.

This clone was detected once. The V and J genes are TRBV5-1 and TRBJ2-3; no clear D gene. The CDR3 is 14 residues long. The V end lost 4 bases, the J end lost 6 bases, and 15 bases lay between the germline ends. Per germline, CDR1 SGHRS and CDR2 YFSETQ. The DNA for the CDR3 is TGCGCCAGCAGCCCCAGAACCATAATGGATACGCAGTATTTT. Translation gives CASSPRTIMDTQYF.

There are a few counts of this clone. The chain is built from TRBV6-1 and TRBJ2-7; D may be TRBD2 (5 bases). The CDR3 loop spans 13 amino acids. Trimming pared 5 bases from V and 5 bases from J, leaving 13 bases between. Germline V gene data show CDR1 as MNHNS and CDR2 as SASEGT. The CDR3 here is CASSRVASDEQYF. CDR3 DNA: TGTGCCAGCAGTCGGGTAGCGTCAGACGAGCAGTACTTC.

This clone appeared once. The chain links TRBV27 to TRBJ2-3; 15 bases align to TRBD2. Germline V gene sequence: CDR1 MNHEY, CDR2 SMNVEV (reference sequence). This CDR3 region has 19 residues. J lost 2 bases, V lost 1 base, and 7 bases had no gene match. The chain's CDR3 is CASSLYGTSGRQSTDTQYF. Written as DNA, the CDR3 is TGTGCCAGCAGTTTATACGGGACTAGCGGGAGGCAGTCCACAGATACGCAGTATTTT.

J is TRBJ2-5 and V is TRBV10-2, with 13 bases fitting TRBD2. The CDR3 contains 14 residues. In germline, CDR1 is WSHSY, CDR2 SAAADI. The ends lost 8 bases at V and 1 base at J; junction bases unmatched: 1. CDR3 protein: CASGLAGAQETQYF. CDR3 sequence (DNA): TGCGCCAGCGGACTAGCGGGGGCCCAAGAGACCCAGTACTTC.

This sequence joins TRBV7-8 and TRBJ2-3; TRBD2 is a possible D gene (5 bases). V gave up 1 base and J gave up 0 bases, with 11 bases separating them. Per germline, CDR1 SGHVS and CDR2 FQNEAQ. The CDR3 contains 16 residues. The CDR3 DNA reads TGTGCCAGCAGCTTAGTTTCGGGGAGAAGCACAGATACGCAGTATTTT. It is translated as CASSLVSGRSTDTQYF.

The V and J genes are TRBV7-9 and TRBJ2-3, with no clear D. The CDR3 length is 14 residues. Germline V gene lookup returns CDR1 SEHNR and CDR2 FQNEAQ (reference sequence). V gave up 5 bases and J gave up 5 bases, with 14 bases separating them. CDR3 nucleotide sequence: TGTGCCAGCAGCCCCGATCAGGTGGAAGATACGCAGTATTTT. As protein: CASSPDQVEDTQYF.

The sample holds a few counts of this clone. The gene calls are TRBV5-1 and TRBJ2-7, with 9 bases that match TRBD1. This CDR3 has 16 amino acids. The germline CDR1 and CDR2 sequences are SGHRS and YFSETQ. Germline trimming cut 0 bases from V and 3 bases from J; bases unmatched to any gene: 7. For the CDR3, the DNA is TGCGCCAGCAGCTTGGAGGGGACAGGGTTCGGCTACGAGCAGTACTTC. This sequence encodes CASSLEGTGFGYEQYF. The variable domain in full, with the rest retrieved from reference TRBV5-1 and TRBJ2-7, is KAGVTQTPRYLIKTRGQQVTLSCSPISGHRSVSWYQQTPGQGLQFLFEYFSETQRNKGNFPGRFSGRQFSNSRSEMNVSTLELGDSALYLCASSLEGTGFGYEQYFGPGTRLTVT.

The chain links TRBV7-2 to TRBJ2-1; 14 bases line up with TRBD2. V shed 4 bases and J 9 bases; nucleotides not matched to a gene: 8. The germline V gene has CDR1 SGHTA and CDR2 FQGNSA. CDR3 size: 16 residues. CDR3 in DNA: TGTGCCAGCAGCTCAGGGACTAGCGGGGGATTCGTTGAGCAGTTCTTC. This encodes CASSSGTSGGFVEQFF. Based on the CDR3 plus reference TRBV7-2 and TRBJ2-1, the full variable domain is GAGVSQSPSNKVTEKGKDVELRCDPISGHTALYWYRQSLGQGLEFLIYFQGNSAPDKSGLPSDRFSAERTGGSVSTLTIQRTQQEDSAVYLCASSSGTSGGFVEQFFGPGTRLTVL.

The V gene is TRBV11-3, the J gene TRBJ2-5, with 10 nucleotides matching TRBD1. J lost 3 bases, V lost 4 bases, and 2 bases had no gene match. Germline lookup yields CDR1 SGHNT and CDR2 YENEEA. The CDR3 loop spans 14 amino acids. The CDR3 DNA is TGTGCCAGCAGCTCGGGACAGGGGAAAGAGACCCAGTACTTC. This translates into CASSSGQGKETQYF.

The chain carries TRBV4-2 and TRBJ1-2; TRBD1 matches at 7 bases. The CDR3 is made up of 13 amino acids. J lost 3 bases, V lost 8 bases, and 6 bases had no gene match. Per germline, CDR1 LGHNA and CDR2 YNFKEQ. Here the CDR3 reads CASSRDSHYGYTF. CDR3 DNA sequence: TGTGCCAGCTCTCGGGACAGTCACTATGGCTACACCTTC.

This sequence joins TRBV5-1 and TRBJ2-3; D unclear. The CDR3 totals 11 residues. V shed 4 bases and J shed 5 bases, with 5 bases lying between them. From germline, CDR1 is SGHRS and CDR2 YFSETQ. CDR3 sequence reads: CASSKEDTQYF. In DNA form, the CDR3 reads TGCGCCAGCAGCAAGGAAGATACGCAGTATTTT. Using reference TRBV5-1 and TRBJ2-3 for the parts outside the CDR3, the full variable domain is KAGVTQTPRYLIKTRGQQVTLSCSPISGHRSVSWYQQTPGQGLQFLFEYFSETQRNKGNFPGRFSGRQFSNSRSEMNVSTLELGDSALYLCASSKEDTQYFGPGTRLTVL.

The chain joins TRBV18 to TRBJ1-4, with D possibly being TRBD1 (5 bases). Germline lookup yields CDR1 KGHSH and CDR2 LQKENI. This CDR3 is 14 amino acids long. V dropped 2 bases and J dropped 7 bases, with 11 bases sitting between them. The CDR3 region has the DNA TGTGCCAGCTCACCATCGGGGACCCCTGAAAAACTGTTTTTT. Residues: CASSPSGTPEKLFF.

The gene calls are TRBV29-1 and TRBJ2-5, with D perhaps TRBD1 or TRBD2 (5 bases each). Trimming left V 6 bases short and J 6 bases short, with 17 bases between. The length of the CDR3 is 13 residues. The germline V gene encodes CDR1 SQVTM and CDR2 ANQGSEA. CDR3 region: CSVTGTARQTQYF. DNA of the CDR3: TGCAGCGTAACCGGGACCGCTAGACAGACCCAGTACTTC.

The rearrangement links TRBV16 to TRBJ2-7; 7 nucleotides agree with TRBD2. Losses at the gene ends were 4 bases for V and 5 bases for J; bases not matched to a gene: 14. Germline lookup yields CDR1 KGHSY and CDR2 FQNENV. The CDR3 extends over 16 amino acids. In nucleotides, the CDR3 is TGTGCCAGCAGCCGATTGTTCGGCGGGAGCGGCAACGAGCAGTACTTC. This sequence encodes CASSRLFGGSGNEQYF.

This clone was recorded a few times. The chain combines TRBV19 with TRBJ2-3; the D gene is possibly TRBD2 (6 bases). Germline loops: CDR1 LNHDA, CDR2 SQIVND (reference sequence). Trimming left V 6 bases short and J 4 bases short, with 14 bases between. This CDR3 is 14 amino acids long. The CDR3 coding sequence is TGTGCCAGTAGCATTAGGCTAGCGTCAGATACGCAGTATTTT. Translation: CASSIRLASDTQYF.

The V and J genes are TRBV7-2 and TRBJ2-3; D is possibly TRBD2 (5 bases). This CDR3 is built from 13 residues. The V gene's germline CDR1 is SGHTA and CDR2 FQGNSA. Trimming left V 5 bases short and J 5 bases short, with 11 bases between. The CDR3 DNA reads TGTGCCAGCAGCACGGGAAGTGGAGATACGCAGTATTTT. Its translation is CASSTGSGDTQYF.